The 27 T cell receptor beta chains listed next were all sequenced from one sample in a study of beta chain features in type 1 diabetes. Sequencing targeted expressed TCRB transcripts, as all isolated RNA had been reverse transcribed. TCRdb keeps only in-frame clones here, not all; method: immunoSEQ multiplex PCR. The data hold about 470,000 clones, with 30% observed a single time. The source material was naive CD4+ T cells from blood. The receptors here all came from a man aged 18 to 30 in good health.

The V call is TRBV18, the J call TRBJ1-5; no clear D gene. V dropped 5 bases and J dropped 2 bases, with 13 bases sitting between them. The CDR3 length is 15 residues. Germline V gene lookup returns CDR1 KGHSH and CDR2 LQKENI. This chain's CDR3 is CASSETPRGNQPQHF. CDR3 coding DNA: TGTGCCAGCTCAGAGACACCCCGGGGCAATCAGCCCCAGCATTTT.

The J gene is TRBJ1-1, the V gene TRBV29-1; D not certain. The germline V and J ends were trimmed by 4 bases and 4 bases, with 13 bases remaining between them. The germline V gene has CDR1 SQVTM and CDR2 ANQGSEA. The CDR3 covers 13 residues. The DNA for the CDR3 is TGCAGCGTTGCTTTCCCGGTAACCACTGAAGCTTTCTTT. This translates into CSVAFPVTTEAFF.

The chain recombines TRBV30 with TRBJ1-1; TRBD1 matches 8 bases. V lost 4 bases, J lost 1 base, and 11 bases stayed unmatched. Per germline, CDR1 GTSNPN and CDR2 SVGIG (reference sequence). This CDR3 region has 16 residues. CDR3 nucleotide sequence: TGTGCCTGGACTGAGTACGGACAGGGAGCGAACACTGAAGCTTTCTTT. Protein: CAWTEYGQGANTEAFF.

The rearrangement links TRBV7-9 to TRBJ1-1, with D perhaps TRBD1 (5 bases). V lost 2 bases to trimming and J lost 1 base, with 14 bases between them. The length of the CDR3 is 16 residues. Germline values: CDR1 SEHNR, CDR2 FQNEAQ (reference sequence). The CDR3 DNA follows: TGTGCCAGCAGCTTAAACCGGGGCGGGTGGAACACTGAAGCTTTCTTT. Protein product: CASSLNRGGWNTEAFF.

In the case of this clone: The identical CDR3 is also encoded by other nucleotide sequences in the sample. The V gene is TRBV18, the J gene TRBJ2-7; D is possibly TRBD2 (6 bases). The CDR3 has 12 amino acids. Germline CDR1 KGHSH, CDR2 LQKENI. V shed 3 bases and J shed 4 bases, with 7 bases lying between them. The CDR3 sequence: CASSPAGYEQYF. CDR3 sequence (DNA): TGTGCCAGCTCACCGGCGGGGTACGAGCAGTACTTC.

The genes are TRBV5-4 and TRBJ2-1; D gene unclear. This CDR3 comprises 16 residues. Trimming left V 1 base short and J 0 bases short, with 11 bases between. Germline V lookup: CDR1 SGHNT, CDR2 YYREEE (reference sequence). The CDR3 spells CASSLSYTSSYNEQFF. The CDR3 DNA is TGTGCCAGCAGCTTGTCTTACACGAGCTCCTACAATGAGCAGTTCTTC.

This clone was counted between two and nine times. This chain joins TRBV29-1 and TRBJ2-7; maybe TRBD1 (7 bases). V was cut by 7 bases and J by 6 bases, with 16 bases left in between. Germline CDR1 reads SQVTM; CDR2 reads ANQGSEA. CDR3 size: 12 residues. The CDR3 DNA is TGCAGCGCTACAGGGGAGGAGGGCGAGCAGTACTTC. It encodes CSATGEEGEQYF.

The rearrangement joins TRBV5-1 to TRBJ2-7; D is possibly TRBD1 or TRBD2 (5 bases each). The CDR3 runs to 16 residues. Trimming took 4 bases from V and 3 from J, leaving 20 bases between them. Germline V lookup: CDR1 SGHRS, CDR2 YFSETQ. The CDR3 reads CASSRSGAVDVYEQYF. As DNA, the CDR3 is TGCGCCAGCAGCCGTTCCGGGGCCGTGGACGTCTACGAGCAGTACTTC.

V and J are TRBV7-9 and TRBJ2-7, with D possibly matching TRBD1 (5 bases). The CDR3 has 13 residues. Germline CDR1 and CDR2: SEHNR and FQNEAQ (reference sequence). V was trimmed by 3 bases and J by 1 base, leaving 7 bases between them. Written as DNA, the CDR3 is TGTGCCAGCAGCTTTCAGGGATCCTACGAGCAGTACTTC. This gives the protein CASSFQGSYEQYF.

The chain recombines TRBV15 with TRBJ2-5; the match to TRBD2 covers 9 bases. Germline values: CDR1 LNHNV, CDR2 YYDKDF (reference sequence). The CDR3 runs to 16 residues. With V trimmed by 5 bases and J by 5 bases, 12 bases remained unmatched. The CDR3 sequence: CATSLRSGAGGETQYF. The CDR3 DNA reads as TGTGCCACCAGCCTGAGATCGGGAGCGGGAGGCGAGACCCAGTACTTC.

The rearrangement joins TRBV18 to TRBJ2-7; either TRBD1 or TRBD2 may fit D (5 bases each). The germline V and J ends were trimmed by 3 bases and 7 bases, with 16 bases remaining between them. CDR1 is KGHSH and CDR2 is LQKENI in the germline V gene. The CDR3 contains 14 residues. In nucleotides, the CDR3 is TGTGCCAGCTCACCCGCCGGGACCTACTCTGAGCAGTACTTC. Translated, it gives CASSPAGTYSEQYF.

This clone has more than one count but fewer than ten. This chain links TRBV19 with TRBJ2-7; D gene uncertain. The CDR3 is made up of 14 amino acids. Germline values: CDR1 LNHDA, CDR2 SQIVND (reference sequence). V was clipped by 1 base and J by 0 bases, with 7 bases between them. The CDR3: CASSIVADSYEQYF. The CDR3 DNA is TGTGCCAGTAGTATAGTTGCAGACTCCTACGAGCAGTACTTC. Complete variable domain (other parts from reference TRBV19 and TRBJ2-7): DGGITQSPKYLFRKEGQNVTLSCEQNLNHDAMYWYRQDPGQGLRLIYYSQIVNDFQKGDIAEGYSVSREKKESFPLTVTSAQKNPTAFYLCASSIVADSYEQYFGPGTRLTVT.

This clone was detected only a few times. Written as DNA, the CDR3 is TGTGCCAGCAGCTCCACCGCTACCTACGAGCAGTACTTC. It translates to CASSSTATYEQYF. This chain connects TRBV5-6 to TRBJ2-7; no firm D call. The CDR3 is made up of 13 amino acids. Looked up from germline, CDR1 is SGHDT and CDR2 is YYEEEE. V was trimmed by 3 bases and J by 2 bases, leaving 9 bases between them. Using reference TRBV5-6 and TRBJ2-7 for the parts outside the CDR3, the full variable domain is DAGVTQSPTHLIKTRGQQVTLRCSPKSGHDTVSWYQQALGQGPQFIFQYYEEEERQRGNFPDRFSGHQFPNYSSELNVNALLLGDSALYLCASSSTATYEQYFGPGTRLTVT.

This clone turned up a few times. The chain is built from TRBV30 and TRBJ2-1; tentative D call: TRBD2 (6 bases). CDR3 length: 15 residues. The V end lost 1 base, the J end lost 10 bases, and 20 bases lay between the germline ends. Germline V CDR1 and CDR2: GTSNPN, SVGIG (reference sequence). CDR3 residues: CAWSDGGRPAWEQFF. CDR3 sequence (DNA): TGTGCCTGGAGTGATGGAGGGAGGCCGGCCTGGGAGCAGTTCTTC.

The rearrangement joins TRBV30 to TRBJ2-5; D is perhaps TRBD1 (5 bases). Germline V gene lookup returns CDR1 GTSNPN and CDR2 SVGIG (reference sequence). The CDR3 is 12 residues long. V was cut by 1 base and J by 4 bases, with 7 bases left in between. CDR3 in amino acids: CAWSDQGETQYF. The CDR3 DNA reads TGTGCCTGGAGTGATCAGGGAGAGACCCAGTACTTC.

The chain joins TRBV5-4 to TRBJ2-1, with 10 bases lining up with TRBD2. CDR3 size: 16 residues. Germline CDR1 SGHNT, CDR2 YYREEE (reference sequence). J lost 7 bases, V lost 0 bases, and 7 bases had no gene match. The CDR3 DNA reads as TGTGCCAGCAGCTTGGCGCCGGGACTAGCGAGAAATGAGCAGTTCTTC. This sequence encodes CASSLAPGLARNEQFF. The full variable domain, rest sourced from reference TRBV5-4 and TRBJ2-1, is ETGVTQSPTHLIKTRGQQVTLRCSSQSGHNTVSWYQQALGQGPQFIFQYYREEENGRGNFPPRFSGLQFPNYSSELNVNALELDDSALYLCASSLAPGLARNEQFFGPGTRLTVL.

In its sample, this clone was seen a few times. The chain links TRBV15 to TRBJ2-3; maybe TRBD1 (6 bases). CDR1 LNHNV and CDR2 YYDKDF come from the germline V gene (reference sequence). Trimming left V 1 base short and J 0 bases short, with 11 bases between. CDR3 length equals 16 residues. The chain's CDR3 is CATSRGQGTSTDTQYF. The CDR3 DNA follows: TGTGCCACCAGCAGAGGGCAGGGGACCAGCACAGATACGCAGTATTTT.

This rearrangement joins TRBV5-4 to TRBJ2-5; unclear D gene. The CDR3 is made up of 11 amino acids. Trimming removed 7 bases at V and 1 base at J, with 5 bases between. Germline values: CDR1 SGHNT, CDR2 YYREEE (reference sequence). CDR3 region: CASLSQETQYF. CDR3 coding DNA: TGTGCCAGCCTCTCCCAAGAGACCCAGTACTTC.

V gene TRBV7-2 combines with J gene TRBJ2-3; weak D call: TRBD2 (6 bases). Germline V gene data show CDR1 as SGHTA and CDR2 as FQGNSA. Trimming took off 5 bases at V and 5 bases at J, with 11 bases between the two ends. The CDR3 is 13 residues long. The CDR3 region is CASSLVGRDTQYF. CDR3 sequence (DNA): TGTGCCAGCAGCCTGGTCGGGAGAGATACGCAGTATTTT.

The V call is TRBV10-3, the J call TRBJ1-1, with 10 nucleotides matching TRBD1. The CDR3 spans 14 residues. Losses at the gene ends were 6 bases for V and 8 bases for J; bases not matched to a gene: 9. From germline, CDR1 is ENHRY and CDR2 SYGVKD. DNA of the CDR3: TGTGCCATCAGGGCCGGGACAGGGGAGAAGGAAGCTTTCTTT. Encoded protein: CAIRAGTGEKEAFF.

Of note for this clone: Other DNA sequences from this sample encode an identical CDR3 as well. The chain has TRBV28 and TRBJ2-1; possibly TRBD1 for D (6 bases). V was clipped by 8 bases and J by 4 bases, with 6 bases between them. CDR1 and CDR2 (germline): MDHEN, SYDVKM. CDR3 size: 11 residues. CDR3 protein: CASQGYNEQFF. In DNA form, the CDR3 reads TGTGCCAGCCAGGGGTACAATGAGCAGTTCTTC.

This clone was seen only a few times. The V and J genes are TRBV27 and TRBJ2-1, with 7 bases lining up with TRBD2. Germline CDR1 reads MNHEY; CDR2 reads SMNVEV (reference sequence). This CDR3 is 15 amino acids long. Unmatched junction bases numbered 11, after V lost 3 bases and J lost 9 bases. Written as DNA, the CDR3 is TGTGCCAGCAGTTTCGGGGGAGGGATGAAGGCTGAGCAGTTCTTC. It yields the protein CASSFGGGMKAEQFF.

The rearrangement joins TRBV7-9 to TRBJ2-7, with 9 bases identical to TRBD2. J was trimmed by 6 bases and V by 0 bases; bases with no gene match: 6. The CDR3 covers 15 residues. Germline loops: CDR1 SEHNR, CDR2 FQNEAQ (reference sequence). The CDR3 DNA sequence: TGTGCCAGCAGCTTAGCGGCGGGAGGGCATATCGAGCAGTACTTC. Its protein is CASSLAAGGHIEQYF.

The sample holds a few counts of this clone. CDR3 sequence reads: CASSNSGTSTDTQYF. The CDR3 DNA follows: TGCGCCAGCAGCAACTCCGGGACTAGCACAGATACGCAGTATTTT. The gene calls are TRBV5-1 and TRBJ2-3; D possibly corresponds to TRBD2 (6 bases). The V end lost 4 bases, the J end lost 0 bases, and 12 bases lay between the germline ends. The CDR3 is 15 residues long. Per the germline V gene, CDR1 is SGHRS and CDR2 is YFSETQ.

The chain carries TRBV30 and TRBJ1-2; 11 positions agree with TRBD1. The CDR3 consists of 14 residues. J lost 4 bases, V lost 4 bases, and 5 bases had no gene match. Germline V CDR1 and CDR2: GTSNPN, SVGIG (reference sequence). CDR3 region: CAWTRGTGGYGYTF. DNA for the CDR3: TGTGCCTGGACCCGCGGGACAGGGGGCTATGGCTACACCTTC.

Only a few counts were recorded for this clone. V usage is TRBV2 and J usage is TRBJ1-2; D gene uncertain. Germline CDR1 reads SNHLY; CDR2 reads FYNNEI. The CDR3 is 12 residues long. The V gene lost 7 bases and the J gene lost 8 bases, with 14 bases spanning the gap. The CDR3 DNA sequence: TGTGCCAGCACCGGACGGGTCGACGGCTACACCTTC. Translated, it gives CASTGRVDGYTF.

This clone was found a few times. Other DNA sequences in this sample translate to the same CDR3. The V call is TRBV4-3, the J call TRBJ2-5, with no clear D. The CDR3 spans 13 residues. V dropped 0 bases and J dropped 4 bases, with 6 bases sitting between them. In germline, CDR1 is LGHNA, CDR2 YSLEER. The CDR3 loop reads CASSQDTRETQYF. CDR3 sequence (DNA): TGCGCCAGCAGCCAAGATACCAGAGAGACCCAGTACTTC.